This is a list of T cell receptor beta chains from one sample in a study of cytomegalovirus exposure and HLA in healthy donors. Here immunoSEQ multiplex PCR was the method, and the copy in TCRdb shows in-frame clones only, minus some. The sample contains around 150,000 clones, roughly 77% of which appear only once. Sequencing input: PBMCs. These receptors all come from a woman between 40 and 55 years old in good health and CMV-seropositive. The conserved cysteine and the conserved F or W are not part of the CDR3 here.

TRBJ1-1	TRBV5-1	ASSPGTGGSTEAF
TRBJ2-1	TRBV19	ASSMGGTRVGEQF
TRBJ2-2	TRBV9	ASTGGRTGGLNTGELF
TRBJ2-7	TRBV7-9	SSSLAPYEQY
TRBJ1-1	TRBV19	ASSQIRQGPMNTEAF
TRBJ2-7	TRBV5-5	ASTPGQGAEQY
TRBJ2-6	TRBV28	ASSPPLGAGGANVLT
TRBJ2-1	TRBV10-3	AISAEWAGGNEQF
TRBJ2-7	TRBV5-1	ASSLEGDRGYEQY
TRBJ2-7	TRBV19	ASSMWTGSTSFYEQY
TRBJ2-5	TRBV20-1	SASLSETQY
TRBJ2-4	TRBV28	ASSLSYIQY
TRBJ1-2	TRBV4-2	ASSPWAGKYCGYGYT
TRBJ2-3	TRBV4-1	ASSQDHFGGIRVGTDTQY
TRBJ1-1	TRBV4-3	ASSQARSEAF
TRBJ1-1	TRBV28	ASSLGRADTEAF
TRBJ2-7	TRBV7-2	ASSLAGAGLTYEQY
TRBJ1-1	TRBV30	AWSVQQGTEAF
TRBJ1-3	TRBV30	AWSSSPGNIY
TRBJ1-2	TRBV28	ASGKQGDGGYT
TRBJ2-5	TRBV10-3	AISERVAGDPQETQY
TRBJ2-4	TRBV27	ASSPTGKENIQY
TRBJ2-3	TRBV30	AWSRRLDTDTQY
TRBJ1-4	TRBV7-2	ASSTRRGGSEKLF
TRBJ2-2	TRBV10-2	ASSPGQGRLGELF
TRBJ2-3	TRBV4-1	ASSQGSAGGSDTQY
TRBJ1-5	TRBV6-4	ASSDSVRHLGPNQPQH
TRBJ1-2	TRBV4-1	ASSLTGTGEGYT
TRBJ1-2	TRBV4-3	ASSQERGGDYGYT
TRBJ2-1	TRBV5-1	ASGTGSAPPYNEQF
TRBJ1-3	TRBV19	ASSGSAVEGNTIY
TRBJ2-7	TRBV30	AWATSGIYEQY
TRBJ1-3	TRBV18	ASSPITGENTIY
TRBJ2-7	TRBV7-2	ASSLAGQTYEQY
TRBJ1-5	TRBV7-2	ASSPRTGRNQPQH
TRBJ2-7	TRBV5-6	ASSLTTGVTYEQY
TRBJ2-5	TRBV5-1	ASSFSGGVETQY
TRBJ1-3	TRBV7-2	ASSLSDRSGNTIY
TRBJ1-4	TRBV7-2	ASSLVYGTGDPGGEKLF
TRBJ1-5	TRBV4-1	ASSQEEGIRQPQH
TRBJ1-3	TRBV19	ATGSGNTIY
TRBJ2-7	TRBV15	ATSRDTGISHEQY
TRBJ2-7	TRBV29-1	SVRDTYEQY
TRBJ2-1	TRBV7-9	ASSLKLYNEQF
TRBJ1-5	TRBV7-9	ASSLGTGRNQPQH
TRBJ1-4	TRBV7-8	ASSSRPPGAANEKLF
TRBJ1-1	TRBV5-1	ASSLLPGNTEAF
TRBJ2-3	TRBV7-8	ASSLLAGADTQY
TRBJ2-2	TRBV6-5	ASSRRGGSGELF
TRBJ1-4	TRBV2	ASSGGTPNEKLF
.	TRBV10-3	AITVNYEQY
TRBJ2-2	TRBV5-5	ASSSTQGFGSGELF
TRBJ2-1	TRBV21-1	ASIGGRRWNEQF
TRBJ2-3	TRBV12-5	ASGRAGTSGRAREVGTDTQY
TRBJ2-1	TRBV19	ASSTRLGSGPNEQF